Given below is one T cell receptor beta chain in context. The data were obtained in a study of blood T cell repertoires in COVID-19. Study overall: Nucleic acid was either cDNA or gDNA, and it came from T cells, B-cell-depleted T cells, or PBMCs.

The authors' processing: Reference gene primers were amplified, and this amplification served to estimate nucleated cell counts. The table came from immunoSEQ multiplex PCR; TCRdb's copy has only in-frame clones and leaves some out. V, J and clone size were drawn from that table, and D and trimming were deduced from the DNA. The repertoire consists of about 78,000 clones, with 70% to 90% occurring once and the leading ten covering around 5.1%. V was cut by 7 bases and J by 6 bases, with 15 bases left in between. Per germline, CDR1 SEHNR and CDR2 FQNEAQ (reference sequence). The CDR3 covers 14 residues.

This TCR was recovered from a woman of 80 years or more with active or convalescent COVID-19. This chain connects TRBV7-9 to TRBJ1-4; D may be TRBD1 (6 bases). Sample: peripheral blood. CDR3 sequence reads: CASTWGGLDEKLFF. CDR3 DNA: TGTGCCAGCACCTGGGGGGGCCTGGATGAAAAACTGTTTTTT.